A single sample is the source of the 29 T cell receptor beta chains below, sequenced in a study of blood T cell repertoires in COVID-19. The data were produced by immunoSEQ multiplex PCR, yet TCRdb's version contains in-frame clones alone and is incomplete. The profile shows around 280,000 clones, 85% to 90% of them singletons. Sequenced sample: peripheral blood. These receptors all stem from a man aged 65 to 79 with acute or convalescent COVID-19.

The genes are TRBV4-2 and TRBJ2-7, with TRBD2 identical over 8 bases. The V and J ends lost 1 base and 5 bases, in that order; junction bases with no gene match: 4. Germline CDR1 reads LGHNA; CDR2 reads YNFKEQ. The CDR3 contains 14 residues. The CDR3 reads CASSQAGGSDEQYF. CDR3 nucleotide sequence: TGTGCCAGCAGCCAAGCGGGGGGGAGCGACGAGCAGTACTTC.

Notes on this clone: Additional DNA sequences in this sample encode the identical CDR3. The chain combines TRBV28 with TRBJ2-1, with D unclear. The germline V gene encodes CDR1 MDHEN and CDR2 SYDVKM. This CDR3 spans 11 amino acids. V dropped 1 base and J dropped 9 bases, with 4 bases sitting between them. CDR3 nucleotides: TGTGCCAGCAGTTTATCGGGTGAGCAGTTCTTC. Protein: CASSLSGEQFF.

The chain has TRBV6-5 and TRBJ2-5, with D uncertain. V shed 4 bases and J shed 0 bases, with 6 bases lying between them. CDR1 is MNHEY, CDR2 SVGAGI, per germline. This CDR3 contains 13 residues. The DNA for the CDR3 is TGTGCCAGCAGTTGGGCTGACCAAGAGACCCAGTACTTC. Translating gives CASSWADQETQYF.

This clone was observed once. This sequence joins TRBV5-1 and TRBJ1-2; D gene ambiguous. V was cut by 0 bases and J by 3 bases, with 9 bases left in between. CDR3 length: 14 residues. Germline CDR1 is SGHRS and CDR2 is YFSETQ. CDR3 residues: CASSLGGGDYGYTF. The CDR3 DNA is TGCGCCAGCAGCTTGGGCGGCGGAGACTATGGCTACACCTTC.

This clone showed up just a few times. V and J are TRBV2 and TRBJ1-2, with a weak D call TRBD1 (6 bases). V lost 8 bases and J lost 7, with 11 bases in between. Germline CDR1 and CDR2: SNHLY and FYNNEI. There are 11 residues in the CDR3. The CDR3 DNA reads TGTGCCAGCGCAGGGGCGGGTGGCTACACCTTC. This sequence encodes CASAGAGGYTF.

The rearrangement links TRBV28 to TRBJ1-1; TRBD1 matches at 10 bases. Germline-derived CDR1 and CDR2 are MDHEN and SYDVKM. The CDR3 extends over 14 amino acids. V was clipped by 6 bases and J by 10 bases; unmatched bases: 11. CDR3 in DNA: TGTGCCAGCAGCTTGACAGGGGGCCTCTTCCGAGCTTTCTTT. Protein sequence: CASSLTGGLFRAFF.

This rearrangement joins TRBV6-5 to TRBJ1-5; D not resolved. The CDR3 consists of 13 residues. Germline assignment: CDR1 MNHEY and CDR2 SVGAGI. V was cut by 7 bases and J by 3 bases, with 10 bases left in between. The CDR3 nucleotides read TGTGCCAGCACGGAGGGATCCAATCAGCCCCAGCATTTT. It is translated as CASTEGSNQPQHF.

The chain joins TRBV6-5 to TRBJ2-7; D unclear. V gave up 6 bases and J gave up 7 bases, with 13 bases separating them. This CDR3 is built from 12 residues. The V gene's germline CDR1 is MNHEY and CDR2 SVGAGI. The CDR3 loop is CASRRSPREQYF. The CDR3 DNA sequence: TGTGCCAGCAGAAGGTCCCCCAGGGAGCAGTACTTC.

The V and J genes are TRBV11-2 and TRBJ2-7; the D gene is possibly TRBD1 (6 bases). The CDR3 has 15 residues. CDR1 is SGHAT, CDR2 FQNNGV, per germline. V lost 5 bases, J lost 3 bases, and 17 bases lay in between. CDR3 loop: CASSLYSGQSYEQYF. The CDR3 nucleotides are TGTGCCAGCAGCCTGTATAGTGGACAGAGCTACGAGCAGTACTTC.

The CDR3 loop reads CASSETGTGGGKLFF. The CDR3 DNA follows: TGTGCCAGCAGTGAGACCGGGACAGGGGGCGGAAAACTGTTTTTT. The genes are TRBV25-1 and TRBJ1-4; TRBD1 matches 12 bases. With V trimmed by 3 bases and J by 10 bases, 6 bases remained unmatched. Per the germline V gene, CDR1 is MGHDK and CDR2 is SYGVNS. The CDR3 runs to 15 residues.

The rearrangement joins TRBV19 to TRBJ1-4; 8 nucleotides match TRBD1. CDR3 length: 13 residues. Germline V gene lookup returns CDR1 LNHDA and CDR2 SQIVND (reference sequence). V dropped 10 bases and J dropped 8; count of bases not matched to a gene: 9. As DNA, the CDR3 is TGTGCCACCGAAGGACAGGGTCGCGAAAAACTGTTTTTT. Encoded protein: CATEGQGREKLFF. The entire variable domain, with the rest obtained from reference TRBV19 and TRBJ1-4, is as follows: DGGITQSPKYLFRKEGQNVTLSCEQNLNHDAMYWYRQDPGQGLRLIYYSQIVNDFQKGDIAEGYSVSREKKESFPLTVTSAQKNPTAFYLCATEGQGREKLFFGSGTQLSVL.

This clone was seen once. The chain has TRBV6-5 and TRBJ1-5, with D tentatively TRBD1 (5 bases). The CDR3 is made up of 13 amino acids. Germline V gene data show CDR1 as MNHEY and CDR2 as SVGAGI. Between the trimmed V and J ends, which lost 6 bases and 6 bases, there was a span of 12 bases. The CDR3 loop is CASRDNGGQPQHF. The CDR3 bases are TGTGCCAGCAGGGACAACGGGGGTCAGCCCCAGCATTTT.

J is TRBJ2-5 and V is TRBV7-2; 16 bases match TRBD2. V shed 1 base and J 2 bases; nucleotides not matched to a gene: 4. This CDR3 contains 18 residues. Germline CDR1 and CDR2: SGHTA and FQGNSA. This chain's CDR3 is CASSLVGTSGGGQETQYF. Here the CDR3 DNA reads TGTGCCAGCAGCTTAGTCGGGACTAGCGGGGGGGGACAAGAGACCCAGTACTTC.

This rearrangement joins TRBV3-1 (or the pseudogene TRBV3-2) to TRBJ1-2; D might be TRBD1 (5 bases). Trimming stripped 3 bases from V and 0 bases from J, with 11 bases between. The CDR3 runs 15 residues. CDR1 LGHDT and CDR2 YNNKEL come from the germline V gene (reference sequence). CDR3 residues: CASSHGGLANYGYTF. CDR3 DNA: TGTGCCAGCAGCCACGGGGGATTAGCTAACTATGGCTACACCTTC.

This sequence joins TRBV5-1 and TRBJ2-3, with TRBD2 identical over 9 bases. The J segment lost 1 base and the V segment lost 4 bases, leaving 10 bases of the junction unmatched. CDR1 and CDR2 from the germline V gene are SGHRS and YFSETQ. The CDR3 is 17 amino acids. CDR3 in amino acids: CASSTGLASGGTDTQYF. The CDR3 nucleotides are TGCGCCAGCAGCACGGGACTAGCCAGTGGAGGCACAGATACGCAGTATTTT.

The chain is built from TRBV5-6 and TRBJ1-1; weak D call: TRBD1 (5 bases). This CDR3 has 16 residues. V was cut by 0 bases and J by 0 bases, with 12 bases left in between. Germline assignment: CDR1 SGHDT and CDR2 YYEEEE. CDR3 loop: CASSLGLEGMNTEAFF. For the CDR3, the DNA is TGTGCCAGCAGCTTGGGGTTGGAGGGGATGAACACTGAAGCTTTCTTT.

This clone was recorded once. The V call is TRBV5-1, the J call TRBJ2-5; 8 bases fit TRBD1. CDR3 length: 14 amino acids. The trim removed 3 bases at V and 4 bases at J, leaving 5 bases unmatched. CDR1 and CDR2 (germline): SGHRS, YFSETQ. The DNA of the CDR3 is TGCGCCAGCAGCTGGGGGACAGGAAGAGAGACCCAGTACTTC. Amino acids: CASSWGTGRETQYF.

Comment on this clone: The same CDR3 arises from other DNA sequences in this sample as well. This chain links TRBV7-9 with TRBJ1-6, with D uncertain. V dropped 4 bases and J dropped 10 bases, with 11 bases sitting between them. The CDR3 length is 13 residues. CDR1 and CDR2 from the germline V gene are SEHNR and FQNEAQ (reference sequence). Written as DNA, the CDR3 is TGTGCCAGCAGCTCGACCGGAGACTCACCCCTCCACTTT. Translation gives CASSSTGDSPLHF.

The chain has TRBV5-1 and TRBJ1-1, with 10 bases aligning to TRBD1. The CDR3 spans 15 residues. Germline V gene data show CDR1 as SGHRS and CDR2 as YFSETQ. Trimming at V came to 6 bases and at J to 7 bases, leaving 12 bases not matched to a gene. This CDR3 reads CASNWGQGKWDEAFF. For the CDR3, the DNA is TGCGCCAGCAACTGGGGACAGGGGAAATGGGATGAAGCTTTCTTT.

The rearrangement joins TRBV10-3 to TRBJ2-7; D remains ambiguous. The germline CDR1 and CDR2 sequences are ENHRY and SYGVKD. Trimming cost V 3 bases and J 3 bases, with 6 bases left between them. The CDR3 is made up of 12 amino acids. The CDR3 nucleotides are TGTGCCATCAGTGACAGAAGCTACGAGCAGTACTTC. It specifies CAISDRSYEQYF.

This chain links TRBV7-2 with TRBJ1-4, with D perhaps matching TRBD1 (5 bases). CDR1 and CDR2 (germline): SGHTA, FQGNSA. Trimming removed 5 bases at V and 4 bases at J, with 14 bases between. This CDR3 is built from 15 residues. CDR3 bases: TGTGCCAGCAGCCCCGGCGGGGGGGTTAATGAAAAACTGTTTTTT. It yields the protein CASSPGGGVNEKLFF. Based on the CDR3 plus reference TRBV7-2 and TRBJ1-4, the full variable domain is GAGVSQSPSNKVTEKGKDVELRCDPISGHTALYWYRQSLGQGLEFLIYFQGNSAPDKSGLPSDRFSAERTGGSVSTLTIQRTQQEDSAVYLCASSPGGGVNEKLFFGSGTQLSVL.

The chain has TRBV24-1 and TRBJ2-1; D gene unclear. CDR1 and CDR2 from the germline V gene are KGHDR and SFDVKD. With 7 bases removed from V and 4 bases from J, the gap between germline ends came to 4 bases. The CDR3 extends over 11 amino acids. The CDR3 spells CATRTYNEQFF. Here the CDR3 DNA reads TGTGCCACCAGGACTTACAATGAGCAGTTCTTC.

The rearrangement joins TRBV23-1 to TRBJ2-2; TRBD2 might be the D (6 bases). TRBV23-1 is labeled an ORF, and its function is uncertain. This CDR3 spans 19 amino acids. V gave up 2 bases and J gave up 0 bases, with 19 bases separating them. The CDR3 sequence is CASSQDEGTPRPNTGELFF. The CDR3 bases are TGCGCCAGCAGTCAAGATGAGGGGACTCCCCGACCGAACACCGGGGAGCTGTTTTTT.

The V gene is TRBV27, the J gene TRBJ1-5; perhaps TRBD1 as D (6 bases). Looked up from germline, CDR1 is MNHEY and CDR2 is SMNVEV (reference sequence). Trimming took off 2 bases at V and 0 bases at J, with 14 bases between the two ends. This CDR3 is 17 amino acids long. CDR3 protein: CASSLRLTGNSNQPQHF. Written as DNA, the CDR3 is TGTGCCAGCAGTTTAAGGCTAACAGGGAATAGCAATCAGCCCCAGCATTTT.

CDR3 sequence reads: CASSQGRTGQYPYQETQYF. For the CDR3, the DNA is TGTGCCAGCAGCCAGGGTCGGACAGGACAATACCCGTACCAAGAGACCCAGTACTTC. This rearrangement joins TRBV14 to TRBJ2-5; 7 bases line up with TRBD1. V lost 3 bases and J lost 0; bases outside the gene matches: 16. The germline gives CDR1 SGHDN, CDR2 FVKESK. The CDR3 loop spans 19 amino acids.

The chain has TRBV10-2 and TRBJ1-3; perhaps TRBD1 as D (6 bases). CDR3 length equals 12 residues. Per the germline V gene, CDR1 is WSHSY and CDR2 is SAAADI. With 8 bases removed from V and 5 bases from J, the gap between germline ends came to 10 bases. CDR3 in DNA: TGCGCCAGCGGCCAGGGGCGAAACACCATATATTTT. It translates to CASGQGRNTIYF.

This clone appeared once. V gene TRBV28 combines with J gene TRBJ1-5; 9 bases map to TRBD1. The junction had 7 bases not matched to a gene; V was cut back by 7 bases and J by 6 bases. This CDR3 comprises 14 residues. CDR1 is MDHEN and CDR2 is SYDVKM in the germline V gene. The CDR3 loop is CASTLGGQGQPQHF. CDR3 DNA: TGTGCCAGCACTCTCGGGGGACAGGGTCAGCCCCAGCATTTT.

The gene calls are TRBV18 and TRBJ1-2, with 7 bases aligning to TRBD1. The CDR3 runs to 15 residues. CDR1 and CDR2 (germline): KGHSH, LQKENI. With V trimmed by 4 bases and J by 2 bases, 7 bases remained unmatched. The DNA for the CDR3 is TGTGCCAGCTCACGGGGACAGTCTTACAACTATGGCTACACCTTC. Residues: CASSRGQSYNYGYTF.

A word on this clone: The sample holds other DNA sequences that translate to the same CDR3. The CDR3 region has the DNA TGCAGCGTTGGGAGGGGAACCTACAATGAGCAGTTCTTC. This encodes CSVGRGTYNEQFF. The chain joins TRBV29-1 to TRBJ2-1, with a weak D call TRBD2 (6 bases). The V end was cut by 4 bases, the J end by 2 bases, with 9 bases between. Germline values: CDR1 SQVTM, CDR2 ANQGSEA. This CDR3 has 13 residues.